This T cell receptor beta chain was sequenced during a study of T cells in localized non-small cell lung cancer. This clone was observed a single time. Its target is unknown. V was shortened by 3 bases and J by 0 bases, with 11 bases between the two germline ends. The CDR3 loop spans 15 amino acids. Germline V gives CDR1 LNHDA, CDR2 SQIVND (reference sequence). Broader study findings: Greater T cell density in blood accompanied longer overall survival. Sequence data derive from only one tumor region, so heterogeneity remains possible.

The table came from immunoSEQ multiplex PCR; TCRdb's copy has only in-frame clones and leaves some out. This table holds some 71,000 clones, 84% found once. The V gene is TRBV19, the J gene TRBJ1-2; no clear D gene. The source material was peripheral blood, sampled before any cancer treatment. This sequence originates from a female donor over 55 with stage I lung adenocarcinoma. CDR3 nucleotide sequence: TGTGCCAGTAGTATCTCCGGGCTCCCTAACTATGGCTACACCTTC. Amino acid sequence: CASSISGLPNYGYTF.